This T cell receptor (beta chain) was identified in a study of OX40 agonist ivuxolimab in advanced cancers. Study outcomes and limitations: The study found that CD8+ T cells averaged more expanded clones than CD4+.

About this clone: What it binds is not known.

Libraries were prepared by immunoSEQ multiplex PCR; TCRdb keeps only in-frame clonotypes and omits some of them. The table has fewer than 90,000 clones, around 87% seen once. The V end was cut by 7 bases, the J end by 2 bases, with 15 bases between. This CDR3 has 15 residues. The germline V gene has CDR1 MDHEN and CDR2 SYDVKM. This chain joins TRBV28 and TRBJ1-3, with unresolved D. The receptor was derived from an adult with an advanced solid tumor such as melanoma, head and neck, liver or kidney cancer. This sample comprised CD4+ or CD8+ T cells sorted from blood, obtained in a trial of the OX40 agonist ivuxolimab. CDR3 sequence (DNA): TGTGCCAGCATGGGTACGGGTGTGCCTGGAAACACCATATATTTT. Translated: CASMGTGVPGNTIYF.